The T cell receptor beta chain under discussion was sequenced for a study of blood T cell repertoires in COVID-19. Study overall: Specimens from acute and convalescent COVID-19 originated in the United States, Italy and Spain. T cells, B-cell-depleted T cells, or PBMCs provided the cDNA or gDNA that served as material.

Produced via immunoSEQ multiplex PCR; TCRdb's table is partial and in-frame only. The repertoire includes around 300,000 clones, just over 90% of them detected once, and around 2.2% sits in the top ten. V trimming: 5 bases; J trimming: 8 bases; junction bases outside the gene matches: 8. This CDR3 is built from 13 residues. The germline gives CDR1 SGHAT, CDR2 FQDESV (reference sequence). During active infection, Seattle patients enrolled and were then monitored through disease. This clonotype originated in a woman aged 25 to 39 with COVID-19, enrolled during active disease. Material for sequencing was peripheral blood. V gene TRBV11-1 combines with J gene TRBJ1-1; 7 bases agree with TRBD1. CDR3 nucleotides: TGTGCCAGCAGCCCCGACAGGGTGGCGGAAGCTTTCTTT. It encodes CASSPDRVAEAFF.